Listed below are T cell receptor beta chains from one sample, sequenced in a study of blood T cell repertoires in COVID-19. Produced via immunoSEQ multiplex PCR; TCRdb's table is partial and in-frame only. The table records approximately 220,000 clones, around 85% of them present only once. Sample: peripheral blood. Receptor source: a woman in her forties or fifties with acute or convalescent COVID-19. Each CDR3 is given with its conserved first and last residue. D genes are given only for firm matches.

cdr3_length: 16
v_call: TRBV9
j_call: TRBJ2-2
d_call: TRBD2
cdr3_aa: CASSVGLAGNTGELFF

cdr3_length: 15
v_call: TRBV10-1
j_call: TRBJ2-1
d_call: .
cdr3_aa: CASSVSEGDRNEQFF

cdr3_length: 15
v_call: TRBV5-1
j_call: TRBJ1-2
d_call: TRBD1
cdr3_aa: CASSTIPGTGNGYTF

cdr3_length: 15
v_call: TRBV19
j_call: TRBJ1-3
d_call: TRBD1
cdr3_aa: CASSITGESGNTIYF

cdr3_length: 15
v_call: TRBV19
j_call: TRBJ1-4
d_call: TRBD1
cdr3_aa: CASSIPTGVNEKLFF

cdr3_length: 15
v_call: TRBV11-2
j_call: TRBJ1-3
d_call: TRBD1
cdr3_aa: CASSTDRVAGNTIYF

cdr3_length: 15
v_call: TRBV11-3
j_call: TRBJ2-7
d_call: .
cdr3_aa: CASSPTAGASYEQYF

cdr3_length: 15
v_call: TRBV19
j_call: TRBJ1-4
d_call: .
cdr3_aa: CASSRGQTTNEKLFF

cdr3_length: 16
v_call: TRBV30
j_call: TRBJ2-7
d_call: .
cdr3_aa: CAWSSRRNARVKEQYF

cdr3_length: 12
v_call: TRBV29-1
j_call: TRBJ1-3
d_call: .
cdr3_aa: CSVDRGGNTIYF

cdr3_length: 11
v_call: TRBV12-3/TRBV12-4
j_call: TRBJ2-3
d_call: .
cdr3_aa: CASSLRDTQYF

cdr3_length: 14
v_call: TRBV5-1
j_call: TRBJ2-3
d_call: TRBD1
cdr3_aa: CASSLDRGTDTQYF

cdr3_length: 14
v_call: TRBV6-6
j_call: TRBJ1-2
d_call: TRBD1
cdr3_aa: CASSDRGANYGYTF

cdr3_length: 14
v_call: TRBV7-2
j_call: TRBJ1-2
d_call: TRBD1
cdr3_aa: CASSLGGRGLGYTF

cdr3_length: 14
v_call: TRBV24-1
j_call: TRBJ2-7
d_call: TRBD1
cdr3_aa: CATSDSGQPYEQYF

cdr3_length: 16
v_call: TRBV11-3
j_call: TRBJ2-2
d_call: TRBD1
cdr3_aa: CASSLGTGGGTGELFF

cdr3_length: 14
v_call: TRBV5-6
j_call: TRBJ2-7
d_call: .
cdr3_aa: CASSNRDSNYEQYF

cdr3_length: 14
v_call: TRBV6-2/TRBV6-3
j_call: TRBJ2-2
d_call: TRBD2
cdr3_aa: CASSSGGDTGELFF

cdr3_length: 15
v_call: TRBV9
j_call: TRBJ1-3
d_call: .
cdr3_aa: CASSVVSGVGNTIYF

cdr3_length: 17
v_call: TRBV27
j_call: TRBJ2-6
d_call: TRBD1
cdr3_aa: CASSRQGAGSGANVLTF

cdr3_length: 14
v_call: TRBV7-2
j_call: TRBJ1-5
d_call: TRBD1
cdr3_aa: CASSFTGVSQPQHF

cdr3_length: 16
v_call: TRBV10-3
j_call: TRBJ1-4
d_call: .
cdr3_aa: CAISEWGGTTNEKLFF

cdr3_length: 17
v_call: TRBV27
j_call: TRBJ1-4
d_call: TRBD1
cdr3_aa: CASSLSGTGGGGEKLFF

cdr3_length: 14
v_call: TRBV6-5
j_call: TRBJ1-4
d_call: TRBD1
cdr3_aa: CASSYAQGGEKLFF

cdr3_length: 14
v_call: TRBV10-3
j_call: TRBJ1-2
d_call: TRBD1
cdr3_aa: CATTGGTDDYGYTF

cdr3_length: 15
v_call: TRBV21-1
j_call: TRBJ1-1
d_call: .
cdr3_aa: CASSNGGGLNTEAFF

cdr3_length: 12
v_call: TRBV14
j_call: TRBJ2-7
d_call: .
cdr3_aa: CASSHRRYEQYF

cdr3_length: 15
v_call: TRBV6-6
j_call: TRBJ1-2
d_call: .
cdr3_aa: CASKWAPGTNYGYTF

cdr3_length: 14
v_call: TRBV2
j_call: TRBJ1-4
d_call: TRBD1
cdr3_aa: CASSYDRDREKLFF

cdr3_length: 15
v_call: TRBV7-9
j_call: TRBJ1-2
d_call: .
cdr3_aa: CASSLANQGRDGYTF

cdr3_length: 17
v_call: TRBV4-3
j_call: TRBJ2-2
d_call: .
cdr3_aa: CASSQDLEGWDTGELFF

cdr3_length: 15
v_call: TRBV4-3
j_call: TRBJ2-7
d_call: TRBD2
cdr3_aa: CASSQVLAGGFGQYF

cdr3_length: 12
v_call: TRBV11-2
j_call: TRBJ1-1
d_call: .
cdr3_aa: CASSSRNTEAFF

cdr3_length: 13
v_call: TRBV18
j_call: TRBJ1-1
d_call: .
cdr3_aa: CASSPLGGTEAFF

cdr3_length: 13
v_call: TRBV27
j_call: TRBJ1-1
d_call: .
cdr3_aa: CASSLEGSTEAFF

cdr3_length: 16
v_call: TRBV5-6
j_call: TRBJ2-2
d_call: TRBD2
cdr3_aa: CASSSSAGRENGELFF

cdr3_length: 15
v_call: TRBV5-6
j_call: TRBJ1-1
d_call: .
cdr3_aa: CASSWSTFMNTEAFF

cdr3_length: 15
v_call: TRBV13
j_call: TRBJ2-3
d_call: .
cdr3_aa: CASSPNGADTDTQYF

cdr3_length: 16
v_call: TRBV7-6
j_call: TRBJ2-7
d_call: TRBD1
cdr3_aa: CASSLAMGQGGNEQYF

cdr3_length: 15
v_call: TRBV5-1
j_call: TRBJ2-1
d_call: .
cdr3_aa: CASSSSGVGYNEQFF

cdr3_length: 13
v_call: TRBV6-6
j_call: TRBJ1-2
d_call: .
cdr3_aa: CASTTGGHYGYTF